This TCR beta chain derives from a study of blood T cell repertoires in COVID-19. Study details: Acute and convalescent COVID-19 specimens originated in the United States, Italy and Spain. The analysed material was cDNA or gDNA that came from T cells, B-cell-depleted T cells, or PBMCs.

This clone appeared a few times. As originally analysed: The assay estimated nucleated cells by amplifying reference gene primers. Produced via immunoSEQ multiplex PCR; TCRdb's table is partial and in-frame only. V and J calls and clone size are those listed in that table; D and trimming were worked out from the DNA. The sample lists about 160,000 clones, roughly 80% occurring once. The CDR3 extends over 12 amino acids. Germline V gene sequence: CDR1 LNHDA, CDR2 SQIVND (reference sequence). V gave up 6 bases and J gave up 10 bases, with 15 bases separating them. The sequenced material came from peripheral blood. This clonotype originated in a man in his fifties or sixties with acute or convalescent COVID-19. The chain uses TRBV19 and TRBJ1-1, with D possibly being TRBD1 (5 bases). The CDR3 coding sequence is TGTGCCAGTAGATCGACGGGGGGTGTAGCTTTCTTT. Its translation: CASRSTGGVAFF.